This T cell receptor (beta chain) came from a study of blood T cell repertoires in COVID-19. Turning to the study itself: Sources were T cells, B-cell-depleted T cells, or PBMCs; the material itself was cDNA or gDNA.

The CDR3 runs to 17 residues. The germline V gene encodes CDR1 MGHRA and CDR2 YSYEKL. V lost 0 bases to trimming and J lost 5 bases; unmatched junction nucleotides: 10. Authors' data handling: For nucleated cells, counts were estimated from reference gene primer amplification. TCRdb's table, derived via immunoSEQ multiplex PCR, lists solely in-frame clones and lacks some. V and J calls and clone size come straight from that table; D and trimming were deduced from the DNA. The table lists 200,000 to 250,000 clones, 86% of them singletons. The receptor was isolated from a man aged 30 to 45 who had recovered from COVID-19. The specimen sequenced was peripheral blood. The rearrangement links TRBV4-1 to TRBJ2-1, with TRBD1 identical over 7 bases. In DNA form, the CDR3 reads TGCGCCAGCAGCCAAGATAAACTTATCGGGACAGACAATGAGCAGTTCTTC. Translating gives CASSQDKLIGTDNEQFF.